The entry below gives a single TCR beta chain sequence along with its context. Individual TCR cDNA molecules each bore their own unique molecular identifier. A single record per CDR3 protein comes from TCRdb applying MiXCR to the 5' RACE reads. Of around 98,000 distinct CDR3 sequences in the sample, around 19% are singletons; the top ten hold 21%. The sample originates from a study of spatial heterogeneity in lung cancer. Overall study: Sequencing covered available follow-up PBMC samples collected a median of approximately 25 months after resection. Sequencing consistently turned up more beta-chain sequences than alpha-chain sequences.

This CDR3 spans 14 amino acids. The V end lost 1 base, the J end lost 3 bases, and 7 bases lay between the germline ends. The germline V gene encodes CDR1 SGHTA and CDR2 FQGNSA. Time point reported: blood at routine non-recurrence follow-up after resection. From tumor, nontumor lung or frozen PBMC, whole RNA was taken unsorted for sequencing. The V call is TRBV7-2, the J call TRBJ2-1, with TRBD2 as a possible D gene (5 bases). The sample consisted of PBMCs, taken at follow-up. This clonotype was obtained from a male donor with early-stage non-small cell lung cancer. Here the CDR3 DNA reads TGTGCCAGCAGCTTAGTCGGGAACTACAATGAGCAGTTCTTC. It codes for CASSLVGNYNEQFF.